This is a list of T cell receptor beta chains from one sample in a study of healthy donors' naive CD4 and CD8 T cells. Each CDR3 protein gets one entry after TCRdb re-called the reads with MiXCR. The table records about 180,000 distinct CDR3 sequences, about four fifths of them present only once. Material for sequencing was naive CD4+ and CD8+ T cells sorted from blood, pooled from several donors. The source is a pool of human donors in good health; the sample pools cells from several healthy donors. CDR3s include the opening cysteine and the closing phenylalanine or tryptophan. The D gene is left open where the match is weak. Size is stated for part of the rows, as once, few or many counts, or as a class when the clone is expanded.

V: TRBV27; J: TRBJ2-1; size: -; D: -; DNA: TGTGCCAGCAGTTTACTGAGGGCGTCCTACAATGAGCAGTTCTTC; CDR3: CASSLLRASYNEQFF
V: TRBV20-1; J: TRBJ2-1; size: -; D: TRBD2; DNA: TGCAGTGCTAGTTACCCGGGACTAACGGACAATGAGCAGTTCTTC; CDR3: CSASYPGLTDNEQFF
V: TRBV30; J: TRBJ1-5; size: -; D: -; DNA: TGTGCCTGGAGTCATGGTAAAGGGCCCCAGCATTTT; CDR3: CAWSHGKGPQHF
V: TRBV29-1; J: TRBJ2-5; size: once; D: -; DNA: TGCAGCGTTGAGGTCGGTGGCTGGATGGAGACCCAGTACTTC; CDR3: CSVEVGGWMETQYF
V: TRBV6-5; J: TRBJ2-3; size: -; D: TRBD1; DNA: TGTGCCAGCAGTCAGGACAGGACAGATACGCAGTATTTT; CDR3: CASSQDRTDTQYF
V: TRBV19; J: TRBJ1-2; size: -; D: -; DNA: TGTGCCAGTAGTATGGAGCCGTGGACACGAGGCTACACCTTC; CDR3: CASSMEPWTRGYTF
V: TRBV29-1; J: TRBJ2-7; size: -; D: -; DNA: TGCAGCGTTGTGGTTAGTTCTCCCTACGAGCAGTACTTC; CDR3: CSVVVSSPYEQYF
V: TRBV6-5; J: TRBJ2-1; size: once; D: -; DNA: TGTGCCAGCAGTTACGTAAGGGCCTACAATGAGCAGTTCTTC; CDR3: CASSYVRAYNEQFF
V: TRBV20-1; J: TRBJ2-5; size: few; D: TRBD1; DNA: TGCAGTGCTAGAGATCGGTATGAGGGGGCGAAAGAGACCCAGTACTTC; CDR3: CSARDRYEGAKETQYF
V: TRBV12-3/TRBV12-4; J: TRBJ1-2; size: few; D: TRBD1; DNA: TGTGCCAGCAGTTGGGACAGCTATGGCTACACCTTC; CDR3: CASSWDSYGYTF
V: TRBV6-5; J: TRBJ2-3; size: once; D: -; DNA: TGTGCCAGCAGTTACTCAAGGACCCCTACAGATACGCAGTATTTT; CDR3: CASSYSRTPTDTQYF
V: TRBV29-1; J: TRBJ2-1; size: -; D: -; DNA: TGCAGCGTTGTTAGGTATATGGAAATCTCCTACAATGAGCAGTTCTTC; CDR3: CSVVRYMEISYNEQFF
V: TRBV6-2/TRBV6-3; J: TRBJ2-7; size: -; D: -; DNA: TGTGCTAGCAGTTATGACGGGACCTACGAGCAGTACTTC; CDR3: CASSYDGTYEQYF
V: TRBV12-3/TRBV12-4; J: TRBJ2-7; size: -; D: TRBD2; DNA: TGTGCCAGCAGTTCGACTAGCGGTCCCTACGAGCAGTACTTC; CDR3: CASSSTSGPYEQYF
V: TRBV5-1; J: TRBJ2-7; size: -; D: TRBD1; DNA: TGCGCCAGCAGCCTTGACAGGGCTTCGGCTTACGGGCAGTACTTC; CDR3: CASSLDRASAYGQYF
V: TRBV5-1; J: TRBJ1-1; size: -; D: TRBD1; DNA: TGTGCCAGCTCTACACGTACAGGGGGCGCGAACACTGAAGCTTTCTTT; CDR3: CASSTRTGGANTEAFF
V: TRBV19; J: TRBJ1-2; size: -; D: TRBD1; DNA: TGTGCCAGTAGTATCGCCGGGACAGGGTTGTATGGCTACACCTTC; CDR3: CASSIAGTGLYGYTF
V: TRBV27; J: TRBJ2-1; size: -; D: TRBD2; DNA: TGTGCCAGTAGGACTAGCGAGTACAATGAGCAGTTCTTC; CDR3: CASRTSEYNEQFF
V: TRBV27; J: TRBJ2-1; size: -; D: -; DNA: TGTGCCAGCAGTTTATCGAGGACGGGGAATGAGCAGTTCTTC; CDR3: CASSLSRTGNEQFF
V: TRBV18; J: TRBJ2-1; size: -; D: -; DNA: TGTGCCAGCTCACCCCGCCTAGCAACCTACAATGAGCAGTTCTTC; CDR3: CASSPRLATYNEQFF
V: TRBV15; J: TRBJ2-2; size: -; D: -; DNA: TGTGCCACCAGCAGAGATCGCGGGGCTGCCGGGGAGCTGTTTTTT; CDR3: CATSRDRGAAGELFF
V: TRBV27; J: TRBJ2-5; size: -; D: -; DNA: TGTGCCAGCAGTACGTATCAAACGCAAGAGACCCAGTACTTC; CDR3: CASSTYQTQETQYF
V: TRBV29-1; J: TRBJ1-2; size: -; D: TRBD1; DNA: TGCAGCGCCCGGGACAGACGAATAAATAACTATGGCTACACCTTC; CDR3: CSARDRRINNYGYTF
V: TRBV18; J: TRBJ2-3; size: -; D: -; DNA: TGTGCCAGCTCACCACAAAATACGCAGTATTTT; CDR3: CASSPQNTQYF
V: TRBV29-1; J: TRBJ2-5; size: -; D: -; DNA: TGCAGCGTTGCTCCCGGGGAGACCCAGTACTTC; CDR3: CSVAPGETQYF
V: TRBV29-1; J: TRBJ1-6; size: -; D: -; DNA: TGCAGCGTCCTGTACAGGGACGGTTCACCCCTCCACTTT; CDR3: CSVLYRDGSPLHF
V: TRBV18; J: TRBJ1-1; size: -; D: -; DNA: TGTGCCAGCAGCCCGGGCACTGAAGCTTTCTTT; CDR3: CASSPGTEAFF
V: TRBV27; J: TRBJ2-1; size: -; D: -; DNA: TGTGCCAGCAGTTTATCGGACTATTACAATGAGCAGTTCTTC; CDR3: CASSLSDYYNEQFF
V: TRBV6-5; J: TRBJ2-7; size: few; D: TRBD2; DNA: TGTGCCAGCAGTCGCCGTCCCCTAGCGGGAGTATACGAGCAGTACTTC; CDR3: CASSRRPLAGVYEQYF
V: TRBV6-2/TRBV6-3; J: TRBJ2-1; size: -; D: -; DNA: TGTGCCAGCAACCTCGGGGATGAGCAGTTCTTC; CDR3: CASNLGDEQFF
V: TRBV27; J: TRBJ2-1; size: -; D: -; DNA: TGTGCCACCAGCCTTCAGGGTCTCTACAATGAGCAGTTCTTC; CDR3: CATSLQGLYNEQFF
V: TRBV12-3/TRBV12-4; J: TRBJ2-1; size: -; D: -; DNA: TGTGCCAGCAGTTTTCGGGGGTCTAAACACAATGAGCAGTTCTTC; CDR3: CASSFRGSKHNEQFF
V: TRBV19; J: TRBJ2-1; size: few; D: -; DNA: TGTGCCAGTACTCCTAGCTCCGGGTTATACAATGAGCAGTTCTTC; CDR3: CASTPSSGLYNEQFF
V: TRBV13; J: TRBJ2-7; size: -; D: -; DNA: TGTGCCAGCAGCTTAGACCAGGGACCCTCTCCCTACGAGCAGTACTTC; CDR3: CASSLDQGPSPYEQYF
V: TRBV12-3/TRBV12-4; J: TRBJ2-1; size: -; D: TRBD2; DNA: TGTGCCAGCAGTTTTACAGCGGGAGTCGGCAATGAGCAGTTCTTC; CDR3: CASSFTAGVGNEQFF